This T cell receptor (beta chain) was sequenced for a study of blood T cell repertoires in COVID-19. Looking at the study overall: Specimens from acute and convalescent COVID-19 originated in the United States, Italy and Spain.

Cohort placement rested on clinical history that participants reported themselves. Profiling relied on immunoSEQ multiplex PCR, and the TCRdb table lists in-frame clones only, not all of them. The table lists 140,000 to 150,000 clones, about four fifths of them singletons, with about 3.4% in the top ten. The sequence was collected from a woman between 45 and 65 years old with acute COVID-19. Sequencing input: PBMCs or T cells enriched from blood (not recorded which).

Here the CDR3 reads CASSPGLAGKDNTDTQYF. The CDR3 DNA is TGTGCCAGCAGCCCGGGACTAGCGGGAAAGGACAACACAGATACGCAGTATTTT. V and J are TRBV7-8 and TRBJ2-3, with 13 bases lining up with TRBD2. Germline CDR1 is SGHVS and CDR2 is FQNEAQ. J gave up 2 bases and V 5 bases, and 10 bases lay outside the gene matches. The CDR3 length is 18 residues.